One and the same sample provided the 32 T cell receptor beta chains below, sequenced in a study of cytomegalovirus exposure and HLA in healthy donors. PCR was performed using 60 Vbeta and 13 Jbeta primers. The protocol was immunoSEQ multiplex PCR, while the TCRdb copy is restricted to in-frame clones and leaves out a portion. This repertoire includes 100,000 to 150,000 clones. Specimen: PBMCs. The source of these receptors is a man younger than 30 in good health and CMV-seronegative.

This chain links TRBV5-1 with TRBJ2-1, with D possibly being TRBD1 (7 bases). The CDR3 has 16 residues. The V gene's germline CDR1 is SGHRS and CDR2 YFSETQ. With 4 bases removed from V and 7 bases from J, the gap between germline ends came to 21 bases. The CDR3 coding sequence is TGCGCCAGCAGCCCACGGATCGGGGGACAGCCGAATGAGCAGTTCTTC. Residues: CASSPRIGGQPNEQFF.

The CDR3 DNA follows: TGTGCCAGCAATCATGTAGCGGGAACAATCACCGGGGAGCTGTTTTTT. It encodes CASNHVAGTITGELFF. V and J are TRBV27 and TRBJ2-2; 8 bases match TRBD2. Germline loops: CDR1 MNHEY, CDR2 SMNVEV (reference sequence). The CDR3 runs 16 residues. J gave up 4 bases and V 7 bases, and 11 bases lay outside the gene matches.

This chain joins TRBV6-1 and TRBJ2-5, with D perhaps TRBD1 (5 bases). Germline lookup yields CDR1 MNHNS and CDR2 SASEGT. The length of the CDR3 is 15 residues. Trimming cost V 2 bases and J 1 base, with 11 bases left between them. The CDR3 DNA follows: TGTGCCAGCAGTGAACCAGGGTCCGGCCAAGAGACCCAGTACTTC. Translation gives CASSEPGSGQETQYF.

The chain combines TRBV19 with TRBJ1-5; 7 bases are shared with TRBD1. V gave up 4 bases and J gave up 0 bases; unmatched junction bases: 0. From germline, CDR1 is LNHDA and CDR2 SQIVND (reference sequence). The CDR3 has 14 amino acids. The CDR3 DNA reads as TGTGCCAGTAGTAGGGACAGTAGCAATCAGCCCCAGCATTTT. Its translation: CASSRDSSNQPQHF.

The chain employs TRBV5-1 and TRBJ2-1, with 9 bases aligning to TRBD2. Germline V gives CDR1 SGHRS, CDR2 YFSETQ. Germline trimming cut 6 bases from V and 4 bases from J; bases unmatched to any gene: 5. The CDR3 runs to 14 residues. The CDR3 DNA reads TGCGCCAGCACTGGGACTAGCTGGTACAATGAGCAGTTCTTC. Its protein product is CASTGTSWYNEQFF.

This chain uses TRBV7-2 with TRBJ1-5; TRBD1 might be the D (6 bases). The CDR3 is 14 residues long. V was cut by 5 bases and J by 7 bases, with 15 bases left in between. Germline V CDR1 and CDR2: SGHTA, FQGNSA. The CDR3 loop reads CASSPQGTVQPQHF. CDR3 DNA: TGTGCCAGCAGCCCACAGGGTACGGTGCAGCCCCAGCATTTT.

The chain combines TRBV28 with TRBJ2-7; TRBD1 might be the D (6 bases). Trimming left V 7 bases short and J 3 bases short, with 19 bases between. The CDR3 has 15 residues. Germline CDR1 reads MDHEN; CDR2 reads SYDVKM. The CDR3 nucleotides read TGTGCCAGCACCCCACTGGGTAGGGGGTACTACGAGCAGTACTTC. Translated: CASTPLGRGYYEQYF.

J is TRBJ1-1 and V is TRBV6-1; 7 bases fit TRBD1. Germline V gene sequence: CDR1 MNHNS, CDR2 SASEGT. CDR3 length: 14 amino acids. The ends lost 6 bases at V and 3 bases at J; junction bases unmatched: 7. CDR3 nucleotide sequence: TGTGCCAGCAGCCGAGACAGGGTGGACACTGAAGCTTTCTTT. Its protein is CASSRDRVDTEAFF.

This rearrangement joins TRBV5-4 to TRBJ2-5; D might be TRBD2 (6 bases). Germline V gene data show CDR1 as SGHNT and CDR2 as YYREEE (reference sequence). V lost 4 bases, J lost 5 bases, and 15 bases lay in between. The CDR3 is made up of 14 amino acids. The CDR3 here is CASSPRGREETQYF. CDR3 nucleotide sequence: TGTGCCAGCAGCCCGCGGGGCAGGGAGGAGACCCAGTACTTC.

The chain joins TRBV18 to TRBJ1-1, with 8 bases that match TRBD1. Germline loops: CDR1 KGHSH, CDR2 LQKENI. Trimming cost V 0 bases and J 0 bases; bases outside gene matches: 6. The CDR3 totals 17 residues. The CDR3 sequence: CASSPPAGGRLNTEAFF. The DNA of the CDR3 is TGTGCCAGCTCACCACCGGCAGGGGGCCGGCTGAACACTGAAGCTTTCTTT.

The chain has TRBV5-6 and TRBJ2-3, with 8 nucleotides matching TRBD1. The CDR3 runs 15 residues. The junction had 7 bases not matched to a gene; V was cut back by 4 bases and J by 3 bases. Germline loops: CDR1 SGHDT, CDR2 YYEEEE. The CDR3 sequence is CASSLDRGATDTQYF. CDR3 coding DNA: TGTGCCAGCAGCCTTGACAGGGGAGCGACAGATACGCAGTATTTT.

The chain uses TRBV18 and TRBJ2-7; no definite D call. The CDR3 extends over 12 amino acids. Trimming took off 5 bases at V and 1 base at J, with 6 bases between the two ends. Per the germline V gene, CDR1 is KGHSH and CDR2 is LQKENI. CDR3 sequence: CASSSGSYEQYF. For the CDR3, the DNA is TGTGCCAGCTCATCAGGATCCTACGAGCAGTACTTC.

The chain has TRBV5-5 and TRBJ2-7; 10 nucleotides align to TRBD1. This CDR3 region has 15 residues. V was pared by 4 bases and J by 5 bases, with 9 bases of the junction left unmatched. Germline loops: CDR1 SGHKS, CDR2 YYEKEE (reference sequence). CDR3 protein: CASSRSGTGVHEQYF. The CDR3, as DNA: TGTGCCAGCAGCCGGTCCGGGACAGGGGTTCACGAGCAGTACTTC.

This chain links TRBV7-9 with TRBJ2-7; TRBD2 might be the D (7 bases). The CDR3 is 17 residues long. V lost 1 base and J lost 5, with 21 bases in between. CDR1 and CDR2 from the germline V gene are SEHNR and FQNEAQ (reference sequence). The CDR3 coding sequence is TGTGCCAGCAGCTTAGGCGGGGGACACCAGCGGGCACACGAGCAGTACTTC. Its translation is CASSLGGGHQRAHEQYF.

The rearrangement joins TRBV6-4 to TRBJ1-1; D not certain. Germline CDR1 MRHNA, CDR2 SNTAGT. CDR3 length equals 14 residues. V was clipped by 7 bases and J by 5 bases, with 17 bases between them. CDR3 bases: TGTGCCAGCAAGGAAGAGGAAGTCGGGACTGAAGCTTTCTTT. Translation gives CASKEEEVGTEAFF.

The chain couples TRBV6-5 to TRBJ1-1, with unresolved D. V was clipped by 4 bases and J by 1 base, with 10 bases between them. The CDR3 covers 14 residues. From germline, CDR1 is MNHEY and CDR2 SVGAGI. The CDR3 sequence is CASSFASENTEAFF. Here the CDR3 DNA reads TGTGCCAGCAGTTTCGCTAGCGAGAACACTGAAGCTTTCTTT.

The chain joins TRBV7-9 to TRBJ2-2, with D possibly matching TRBD2 (5 bases). This CDR3 is 14 amino acids long. CDR1 is SEHNR, CDR2 FQNEAQ, per germline (reference sequence). V lost 4 bases and J 5 bases, leaving 11 bases between the germline ends. CDR3 coding DNA: TGTGCCAGCAGCTCCCCAGGAGGAACCGGGGAGCTGTTTTTT. Translation gives CASSSPGGTGELFF.

This chain links TRBV28 with TRBJ2-1; D gene uncertain. CDR3 length equals 17 residues. Trimming removed 7 bases at V and 0 bases at J, with 19 bases between. Germline loops: CDR1 MDHEN, CDR2 SYDVKM. CDR3 nucleotide sequence: TGTGCCAGCACTCCAAGCCCCCTGGTAAGCTCCTACAATGAGCAGTTCTTC. It is translated as CASTPSPLVSSYNEQFF.

J is TRBJ1-2 and V is TRBV9; unclear D gene. Looked up from germline, CDR1 is SGDLS and CDR2 is YYNGEE. This CDR3 has 14 amino acids. Trimming removed 6 bases at V and 3 bases at J, with 15 bases between. The CDR3 is CASTVIGGDYGYTF. Written as DNA, the CDR3 is TGTGCCAGCACAGTGATAGGCGGCGACTATGGCTACACCTTC.

The chain uses TRBV7-6 and TRBJ1-1; TRBD1 might be the D (6 bases). V was shortened by 0 bases and J by 1 base, with 15 bases between the two germline ends. This CDR3 region has 17 residues. The germline gives CDR1 SGHVS, CDR2 FNYEAQ. This CDR3 reads CASSLAALGAPNTEAFF. CDR3 nucleotides: TGTGCCAGCAGCTTAGCGGCTTTGGGGGCGCCGAACACTGAAGCTTTCTTT.

This rearrangement joins TRBV7-9 to TRBJ1-3, with D possibly being TRBD1 (6 bases). The CDR3 contains 16 residues. Trimming shortened V by 5 bases and J by 0 bases, and 14 bases separated the two germline ends. The germline V gene encodes CDR1 SEHNR and CDR2 FQNEAQ (reference sequence). CDR3 nucleotides: TGTGCCAGCAGCCTCCGGGACAAGATCTCTGGAAACACCATATATTTT. Translated: CASSLRDKISGNTIYF.

The chain recombines TRBV15 with TRBJ1-2; no clear D gene. CDR1 and CDR2 from the germline V gene are LNHNV and YYDKDF (reference sequence). This CDR3 region has 15 residues. Trimming shortened V by 5 bases and J by 0 bases, and 13 bases separated the two germline ends. CDR3 sequence reads: CATSPRNVANYGYTF. In DNA, the CDR3 is TGTGCCACCAGCCCCCGAAACGTAGCTAACTATGGCTACACCTTC.

The chain combines TRBV5-1 with TRBJ2-2; 7 bases are a match to TRBD1. The CDR3 totals 15 residues. Looked up from germline, CDR1 is SGHRS and CDR2 is YFSETQ. The junction had 5 bases not matched to a gene; V was cut back by 4 bases and J by 2 bases. The CDR3 spells CASSDDRANTGELFF. The DNA for the CDR3 is TGCGCCAGCAGCGACGACAGGGCCAACACCGGGGAGCTGTTTTTT.

The rearrangement joins TRBV4-1 to TRBJ1-3; possible D gene TRBD1, 6 bases. From germline, CDR1 is MGHRA and CDR2 YSYEKL. The CDR3 loop spans 15 amino acids. Trimming shortened V by 0 bases and J by 2 bases, and 8 bases separated the two germline ends. CDR3 sequence reads: CASSQDRGTGNTIYF. Here the CDR3 DNA reads TGCGCCAGCAGCCAAGACAGGGGAACTGGAAACACCATATATTTT.

V is TRBV19 and J is TRBJ1-5; TRBD1 aligns across 8 bases. The CDR3 runs to 18 residues. Germline assignment: CDR1 LNHDA and CDR2 SQIVND (reference sequence). The J segment lost 0 bases and the V segment lost 5 bases, leaving 12 bases of the junction unmatched. CDR3 nucleotides: TGTGCCAGTAGTCAAAAAACGGGACAGGTCAATAGCAATCAGCCCCAGCATTTT. Translated, it gives CASSQKTGQVNSNQPQHF. The full variable domain, completed using reference TRBV19 and TRBJ1-5, is DGGITQSPKYLFRKEGQNVTLSCEQNLNHDAMYWYRQDPGQGLRLIYYSQIVNDFQKGDIAEGYSVSREKKESFPLTVTSAQKNPTAFYLCASSQKTGQVNSNQPQHFGDGTRLSIL.

Note on this clone: One end of the junction varies from germline; a read error may be responsible. V gene TRBV18 combines with J gene TRBJ1-2, with 10 nucleotides matching TRBD1. Looked up from germline, CDR1 is KGHSH and CDR2 is LQKENI. The CDR3 is 16 amino acids. CDR3 residues: CASPPLGTGDLYGYTF. In DNA form, the CDR3 reads TGTGCCAGCCCACCGCTCGGGACAGGGGATTTGTACGGCTACACCTTC.

The chain employs TRBV7-9 and TRBJ1-6; D gene unclear. The V and J ends lost 0 bases and 5 bases respectively, with 11 bases between them. The CDR3 sequence is 16 residues long. Germline assignment: CDR1 SEHNR and CDR2 FQNEAQ (reference sequence). CDR3 coding DNA: TGTGCCAGCAGCTTAGCGCTAGTCAGTGATAATTCACCCCTCCACTTT. This encodes CASSLALVSDNSPLHF.

CDR3 DNA sequence: TGTGCCAGCAGTTTTGGGCAGGGGGCTATCGGGGAGCTGTTTTTT. It specifies CASSFGQGAIGELFF. The chain couples TRBV27 to TRBJ2-2; 8 nucleotides line up with TRBD1. V gave up 3 bases and J gave up 7 bases; unmatched junction bases: 7. This CDR3 spans 15 amino acids. Germline V gene lookup returns CDR1 MNHEY and CDR2 SMNVEV (reference sequence).

The chain uses TRBV2 and TRBJ2-5; D might be TRBD1 (6 bases). The ends were cut back, 5 bases at V and 7 bases at J, with 20 bases in the middle. The CDR3 has 15 amino acids. Germline V lookup: CDR1 SNHLY, CDR2 FYNNEI. The chain's CDR3 is CASSTTRDNLGTQYF. The DNA for the CDR3 is TGTGCCAGCAGTACGACCCGGGACAACCTAGGGACCCAGTACTTC.

The V and J genes are TRBV2 and TRBJ2-7; 9 bases match TRBD1. With V trimmed by 5 bases and J by 3 bases, 8 bases remained unmatched. The germline gives CDR1 SNHLY, CDR2 FYNNEI. CDR3 length: 15 residues. Here the CDR3 reads CASSQLTGGVYEQYF. In DNA form, the CDR3 reads TGTGCCAGCAGTCAGCTGACAGGGGGGGTCTACGAGCAGTACTTC.

V is TRBV28 and J is TRBJ1-5, with D maybe TRBD1 (5 bases). Germline V gives CDR1 MDHEN, CDR2 SYDVKM. This CDR3 has 14 residues. Between the trimmed V and J ends, which lost 6 bases and 7 bases, there was a span of 16 bases. CDR3 coding DNA: TGTGCCAGCAGCAACCCTCTCAGGGCACAGCCCCAGCATTTT. Residues: CASSNPLRAQPQHF.

This sequence joins TRBV5-8 and TRBJ1-6; the match to TRBD1 covers 12 bases. CDR3 size: 18 residues. J was trimmed by 9 bases and V by 2 bases; bases with no gene match: 12. In germline, CDR1 is SGHTS, CDR2 YDEGEE. The CDR3 here is CASSFHPGTGGISSPLHF. The DNA of the CDR3 is TGTGCCAGCAGCTTCCACCCGGGGACAGGGGGCATCAGTTCACCCCTCCACTTT.